These 30 T cell receptor beta chains were sequenced from one sample in a study of T cells in Graves' hyperthyroidism and ophthalmopathy. RNA transcripts served as the template for amplifying TCR beta CDR3 regions. Initially, a first-round RT-PCR of the TCR CDR3 employed the HTBI primer set. TCRdb reprocessed the multiplex PCR reads via MiXCR and lists one record per CDR3 protein. The sample carries approximately 430,000 distinct CDR3 sequences, 15% to 18% recorded once. The sequencing sample was made of blood. The receptor set was obtained from a woman in her late teens or twenties with Graves' hyperthyroidism.

This clonotype was counted only a few times. The V and J genes are TRBV29-1 and TRBJ2-1, with 7 nucleotides matching TRBD2. Trimming removed 6 bases from V and 7 bases from J; junction bases left unmatched: 15. CDR1 is SQVTM and CDR2 is ANQGSEA in the germline V gene. The CDR3 has 15 amino acids. CDR3 in DNA: TGCAGCGTGGGGCGGTGGGTGGGAGGGAGGAATGAGCAGTTCTTC. Encoded protein: CSVGRWVGGRNEQFF.

This clonotype was picked up many times. This chain uses TRBV18 with TRBJ1-4; possible D gene TRBD1, 5 bases. Trimming pared 1 base from V and 5 bases from J, leaving 5 bases between. Germline values: CDR1 KGHSH, CDR2 LQKENI. The CDR3 length is 13 residues. The CDR3 is CASSPQGNEKLFF. The CDR3 nucleotides read TGTGCCAGCTCACCACAGGGGAATGAAAAACTGTTTTTT.

This clonotype was counted ten times or more. The chain couples TRBV28 to TRBJ2-1, with TRBD2 matching over 9 bases. There are 15 residues in the CDR3. The V gene's germline CDR1 is MDHEN and CDR2 SYDVKM. Unmatched junction bases numbered 6, after V lost 2 bases and J lost 7 bases. CDR3 nucleotide sequence: TGTGCCAGCAGTTTAAATCTAGCGGGGAATAATGAGCAGTTCTTC. Its translation: CASSLNLAGNNEQFF.

This clonotype was observed many times. The V and J genes are TRBV4-1 and TRBJ1-1; tentative D call: TRBD1 (6 bases). Germline CDR1 and CDR2: MGHRA and YSYEKL. Trimming cost V 0 bases and J 4 bases, with 15 bases left between them. This CDR3 has 16 amino acids. The CDR3 nucleotides are TGCGCCAGCAGCCAAGAGGTTCGGGGCAGGGGCACTGAAGCTTTCTTT. The encoded protein is CASSQEVRGRGTEAFF.

This clonotype was seen many times. The V and J genes are TRBV2 and TRBJ2-7; TRBD2 might be the D (5 bases). The germline V gene encodes CDR1 SNHLY and CDR2 FYNNEI. V lost 4 bases to trimming and J lost 6 bases, with 19 bases between them. CDR3 size: 15 residues. CDR3 residues: CASSAGETKAREQYF. The CDR3 DNA reads as TGTGCCAGCAGTGCCGGGGAGACAAAGGCGCGCGAGCAGTACTTC.

The chain joins TRBV4-2 to TRBJ2-2; D is possibly TRBD2 (6 bases). Between the trimmed V and J ends, which lost 1 base and 5 bases, there was a span of 11 bases. This CDR3 is 15 amino acids long. From germline, CDR1 is LGHNA and CDR2 YNFKEQ. The CDR3 coding sequence is TGTGCCAGCAGCCAAGTCGCGGGGACGACCGGGGAGCTGTTTTTT. It specifies CASSQVAGTTGELFF.

This clonotype was seen ten or more times. V gene TRBV12-3 or TRBV12-4 combines with J gene TRBJ2-7; D might be TRBD1 or TRBD2, each matching 5 bases. The CDR3 contains 14 residues. The germline V and J ends were trimmed by 6 bases and 5 bases, with 17 bases remaining between them. The CDR3 loop reads CASRPNSGTDEQYF. CDR3 in DNA: TGTGCCAGCAGGCCGAATTCCGGGACGGACGAGCAGTACTTC.

The chain couples TRBV20-1 to TRBJ2-7; the match to TRBD2 covers 12 bases. V was clipped by 4 bases and J by 3 bases; unmatched bases: 4. CDR1 and CDR2 from the germline V gene are DFQATT and SNEGSKA (reference sequence). The CDR3 extends over 14 amino acids. The DNA for the CDR3 is TGCAGTGCTAAAGTGACTAGCGGGGGCTACGAGCAGTACTTC. It codes for CSAKVTSGGYEQYF.

This clonotype was seen more than once but under ten times. Possible read error: a much larger clone is one base away. This chain connects TRBV29-1 to TRBJ1-1; 9 bases are a match to TRBD1. V was clipped by 5 bases and J by 3 bases; unmatched bases: 10. The germline V gene has CDR1 SQVTM and CDR2 ANQGSEA. The CDR3 totals 15 residues. CDR3 coding DNA: TGCAGCGTTCTAACCCGGGGACAGGGATACACTGAAGCTTTCTTT. Its protein product is CSVLTRGQGYTEAFF.

Concerning this clonotype: Possible read error: a much larger clone is one base away. The CDR3 end shows no conserved phenylalanine or tryptophan, and so a read error is likely. V is TRBV12-3 or TRBV12-4 and J is TRBJ2-1, with TRBD1 identical over 7 bases. This CDR3 comprises 16 residues. The ends lost 3 bases at V and 7 bases at J; junction bases unmatched: 12. The CDR3 DNA reads TGTGCCAGCAGTTTTATGGAGACAGGGCAGGAGAATGAGCAGTTCTTA. As protein: CASSFMETGQENEQFL.

The table lists this clonotype with many counts. The chain joins TRBV11-3 to TRBJ1-2; D gene unclear. Trimming stripped 1 base from V and 5 bases from J, with 8 bases between. This CDR3 is built from 13 residues. The germline gives CDR1 SGHNT, CDR2 YENEEA. CDR3 in DNA: TGTGCCAGCAGCTTAGCGGCAGAGTATGGCTACACCTTC. Its protein product is CASSLAAEYGYTF.

J is TRBJ2-7 and V is TRBV30, with unresolved D. The CDR3 spans 12 residues. Germline V gene sequence: CDR1 GTSNPN, CDR2 SVGIG (reference sequence). Trimming pared 5 bases from V and 6 bases from J, leaving 14 bases between. The CDR3 DNA sequence: TGTGCCTGGGCCGCAGCAGTATTCGAGCAGTACTTC. This translates into CAWAAAVFEQYF.

There are many counts of this clonotype. This chain connects TRBV18 to TRBJ1-1, with no clear D. Deletions cut 0 bases from V and 2 bases from J, with 7 bases between. The germline V gene has CDR1 KGHSH and CDR2 LQKENI. The CDR3 is 14 residues long. DNA of the CDR3: TGTGCCAGCTCACCACCGTGGGGAAACACTGAAGCTTTCTTT. Its translation is CASSPPWGNTEAFF.

This chain links TRBV19 with TRBJ1-3; maybe TRBD1 (6 bases). Trimming left V 3 bases short and J 1 base short, with 16 bases between. The germline V gene has CDR1 LNHDA and CDR2 SQIVND (reference sequence). The CDR3 loop spans 17 amino acids. CDR3 sequence (DNA): TGTGCCAGTAGTATCGTGGTGGCAGGGGAGTCTGGAAACACCATATATTTT. The encoded protein is CASSIVVAGESGNTIYF.

The genes are TRBV20-1 and TRBJ2-7, with D perhaps TRBD1 (6 bases). This CDR3 comprises 12 residues. Germline CDR1 and CDR2: DFQATT and SNEGSKA (reference sequence). V lost 2 bases to trimming and J lost 7 bases, with 12 bases between them. CDR3 residues: CSARQGNGEQYF. DNA for the CDR3: TGCAGTGCTAGACAGGGGAATGGAGAGCAGTACTTC.

This clonotype was counted between two and nine times. The chain uses TRBV29-1 and TRBJ1-4; 8 bases fit TRBD1. The CDR3 extends over 12 amino acids. The V gene end was trimmed by 7 bases and the J gene end by 6 bases; junction bases not matched to a gene: 4. Germline CDR1 reads SQVTM; CDR2 reads ANQGSEA. DNA for the CDR3: TGCAGCGCCCTGACAGGGGATGAAAAACTGTTTTTT. Amino acid sequence: CSALTGDEKLFF. Complete variable domain (other parts from reference TRBV29-1 and TRBJ1-4): SAVISQKPSRDICQRGTSLTIQCQVDSQVTMMFWYRQQPGQSLTLIATANQGSEATYESGFVIDKFPISRPNLTFSTLTVSNMSPEDSSIYLCSALTGDEKLFFGSGTQLSVL.

There are many counts of this clonotype. The gene calls are TRBV27 and TRBJ2-3, with a tentative D call TRBD1 (7 bases). V lost 5 bases and J lost 3, with 15 bases in between. This CDR3 spans 15 amino acids. The germline gives CDR1 MNHEY, CDR2 SMNVEV (reference sequence). The CDR3 DNA follows: TGTGCCAGCAGTCCCAGGGGGGTTCATACAGATACGCAGTATTTT. Encoded protein: CASSPRGVHTDTQYF.

In its sample, this clonotype was seen many times. This rearrangement joins TRBV6-1 to TRBJ1-6; D unresolved. The CDR3 length is 11 residues. V was clipped by 6 bases and J by 15 bases, with 12 bases between them. Germline CDR1 and CDR2: MNHNS and SASEGT. The CDR3 DNA reads as TGTGCCAGCAGCGCACAGCGAGACCTCCACTTT. This encodes CASSAQRDLHF.

This clonotype appeared many times. V usage is TRBV6-1 and J usage is TRBJ1-2; maybe TRBD1 (6 bases). Germline assignment: CDR1 MNHNS and CDR2 SASEGT. The CDR3 is made up of 14 amino acids. V lost 8 bases and J 4 bases, leaving 17 bases between the germline ends. CDR3 in DNA: TGTGCCAGCGCGGTCGCAGGGGAGGGCTATGGCTACACCTTC. It translates to CASAVAGEGYGYTF.

In its sample, this clonotype was seen many times. V usage is TRBV10-3 and J usage is TRBJ2-7; possibly TRBD1 or TRBD2 for D (5 bases each). Trimming pared 6 bases from V and 9 bases from J, leaving 36 bases between. The germline V gene has CDR1 ENHRY and CDR2 SYGVKD. This CDR3 region has 19 residues. DNA for the CDR3: TGTGCCATCAGCCGGCTCCGATACCTGGGGACCGCCACGGCCTACCGGCAGTACTTC. Its translation: CAISRLRYLGTATAYRQYF.

This clonotype was picked up a small number of times. V gene TRBV9 combines with J gene TRBJ1-5; possible D gene TRBD1, 6 bases. Trimming stripped 4 bases from V and 3 bases from J, with 11 bases between. This CDR3 has 14 amino acids. The germline gives CDR1 SGDLS, CDR2 YYNGEE. The CDR3 region is CASSWGDTNQPQHF. The CDR3 DNA reads TGTGCCAGCAGCTGGGGGGACACCAATCAGCCCCAGCATTTT.

This clonotype was seen only a few times. The chain has TRBV19 and TRBJ2-2, with a weak D call TRBD1 (6 bases). The CDR3 covers 15 residues. CDR1 LNHDA and CDR2 SQIVND come from the germline V gene (reference sequence). The ends were cut back, 4 bases at V and 1 base at J, with 10 bases in the middle. CDR3 in DNA: TGTGCCAGTAGTAGACGACAGGAGAACACCGGGGAGCTGTTTTTT. This sequence encodes CASSRRQENTGELFF.

Many counts were recorded for this clonotype. The CDR3 DNA is TGTGCCAGCAGTGCGGATGGGGGCGAGCAGTACTTC. The encoded protein is CASSADGGEQYF. The V call is TRBV27, the J call TRBJ2-7; D tentatively reads TRBD1 or TRBD2 (5 bases each). V was trimmed by 5 bases and J by 6 bases, leaving 11 bases between them. This CDR3 has 12 residues. CDR1 MNHEY and CDR2 SMNVEV come from the germline V gene (reference sequence).

This clonotype was observed many times. The chain links TRBV4-1 to TRBJ1-2, with 7 bases identical to TRBD1. Germline assignment: CDR1 MGHRA and CDR2 YSYEKL. The CDR3 runs 14 residues. Trimming took 4 bases from V and 3 from J; bases not matched to a gene: 5. This chain's CDR3 is CASSRTGQYYGYTF. CDR3 sequence (DNA): TGCGCCAGCAGCCGAACGGGACAGTACTATGGCTACACCTTC.

Many counts were recorded for this clonotype. At one boundary the junction diverges from the germline segment, which might be a read error. This chain connects TRBV13 to TRBJ1-2; D gene unclear. Germline V CDR1 and CDR2: PRHDT, FYEKMQ (reference sequence). The CDR3 totals 12 residues. CDR3 sequence (DNA): TGTGCCAGCAGCCAAGGACGGGCCGGCTTCAGCTTC. Translation gives CASSQGRAGFSF.

This clonotype was observed many times. This chain links TRBV5-6 with TRBJ2-7; 9 bases fit TRBD2. CDR3 length: 14 residues. The J segment lost 5 bases and the V segment lost 5 bases, leaving 8 bases of the junction unmatched. Germline assignment: CDR1 SGHDT and CDR2 YYEEEE. CDR3 protein: CASSVAGGYHEQYF. Here the CDR3 DNA reads TGTGCCAGCAGTGTCGCGGGGGGGTACCACGAGCAGTACTTC.

The CDR3, as DNA: TGTGCCAGCAGGTTTACTAGCGGGGGGACCGATGAGCAGTTCTTC. It yields the protein CASRFTSGGTDEQFF. The chain uses TRBV12-3 or TRBV12-4 and TRBJ2-1; 12 nucleotides align to TRBD2. Germline trimming cut 6 bases from V and 8 bases from J; bases unmatched to any gene: 8. This CDR3 is 15 amino acids long.

At least ten counts were recorded for this clonotype. V and J are TRBV12-3 or TRBV12-4 and TRBJ1-4; 8 bases are a match to TRBD1. The CDR3 covers 13 residues. The V segment lost 6 bases and the J segment 4 bases; nucleotides outside the gene matches: 1. The CDR3 spells CASRQGVNEKLFF. In nucleotides, the CDR3 is TGTGCCAGCAGACAGGGGGTTAATGAAAAACTGTTTTTT.

The chain has TRBV28 and TRBJ2-3; 8 nucleotides match TRBD2. V shed 8 bases and J 1 base; nucleotides not matched to a gene: 5. The CDR3 consists of 14 residues. CDR1 is MDHEN and CDR2 is SYDVKM in the germline V gene. The CDR3 loop is CASQDSGGTDTQYF. For the CDR3, the DNA is TGTGCCAGCCAGGATAGCGGGGGCACAGATACGCAGTATTTT.

This clonotype was seen only a few times. A much larger clone is a single base away; this may be a read error. The CDR3 sequence: CANSFGEQGSFNSPLHF. The CDR3 DNA follows: TGTGCCAACAGTTTCGGGGAGCAGGGAAGTTTTAATTCACCCCTCCACTTT. V gene TRBV12-3 or TRBV12-4 combines with J gene TRBJ1-6; the D gene is possibly TRBD1 (5 bases). CDR3 length: 17 amino acids.